Shown below are 30 T cell receptor beta chains from a single sample sequenced in a study of regulatory T cells in long-lasting Graves disease (dated by TCRdb to the early 2020s). Receptor libraries were prepared by multiplex PCR. The sequencing machine was an Illumina HiSeq 4000. TCR beta libraries were built with iRepertoire HTBI primers and Arm-PCR amplification of CDR3 regions. TCRdb cleaned the public reads at Q25 with fastp, built clones with MiXCR and kept in-frame beta chains. A single entry per CDR3 protein holds the most common genes and DNA from its merged rows. The sample table lists 350,000 to 450,000 distinct CDR3 sequences, approximately 15% of them with a count of one. Less than 35% of the sample is taken by the ten largest. The time point label of this sample denotes: newly diagnosed GD, antithyroid drugs for less than 3 months. For both TCR sequencing and RNA sequencing, RNA was extracted from PBMCs in TRIzol.

The sample was also linked to a second study, of T cells in Graves' hyperthyroidism and ophthalmopathy.

Material: peripheral blood mononuclear cells (PBMCs), obtained at new diagnosis, from a patient treated with antithyroid drugs. The source is a middle-aged man with Graves disease. Donor details come from another sample of the same person, matched by shared clones.

Regarding this clonotype: One junction end does not reproduce the germline sequence, and a read error may be involved. The genes are TRBV27 and TRBJ1-3, with a weak D call TRBD1 (5 bases). The length of the CDR3 is 18 residues. CDR1 and CDR2 (germline): MNHEY, SMNVEV (reference sequence). In nucleotides, the CDR3 is TGTGCCAGCAGGTTATCGGGATTTCAGGGTCTCTCTGGAAACACCATATATTTT. This sequence encodes CASRLSGFQGLSGNTIYF.

This clonotype has more than one count but fewer than ten. The rearrangement joins TRBV11-1 to TRBJ2-2; D call uncertain. This CDR3 has 17 residues. CDR1 and CDR2 from the germline V gene are SGHAT and FQDESV (reference sequence). The V gene lost 2 bases and the J gene lost 4 bases, with 17 bases spanning the gap. The CDR3 DNA is TGTGCCAGCAGCTTACCGCAATCGCAAGCTGGCACCGGGGAGCTGTTTTTT. Translation gives CASSLPQSQAGTGELFF.

This clonotype was seen at least ten times. This chain links TRBV30 with TRBJ1-4; D is unresolved. Germline assignment: CDR1 GTSNPN and CDR2 SVGIG (reference sequence). Trimming shortened V by 4 bases and J by 0 bases, and 12 bases separated the two germline ends. This CDR3 region has 15 residues. The CDR3 DNA reads TGTGCCTGGAACACTCCGGGAACAACTAATGAAAAACTGTTTTTT. Encoded protein: CAWNTPGTTNEKLFF.

This clonotype was found many times. This chain uses TRBV11-2 with TRBJ2-5, with a tentative D call TRBD1 (5 bases). Germline-derived CDR1 and CDR2 are SGHAT and FQNNGV. V lost 1 base and J 3 bases, leaving 12 bases between the germline ends. The CDR3 covers 15 residues. CDR3 protein: CASSLAVTAKETQYF. For the CDR3, the DNA is TGTGCCAGCAGCTTAGCCGTGACAGCTAAAGAGACCCAGTACTTC.

The chain recombines TRBV30 with TRBJ2-2; weak D call: TRBD1 (5 bases). The CDR3 has 14 amino acids. V lost 3 bases and J lost 2, with 10 bases in between. Germline loops: CDR1 GTSNPN, CDR2 SVGIG (reference sequence). The chain's CDR3 is CAWRTRVNTGELFF. For the CDR3, the DNA is TGTGCCTGGAGGACCAGGGTCAACACCGGGGAGCTGTTTTTT.

This clonotype was recorded at least ten times. J is TRBJ2-7 and V is TRBV29-1; unclear D gene. The V end lost 4 bases, the J end lost 2 bases, and 6 bases lay between the germline ends. Germline V gene sequence: CDR1 SQVTM, CDR2 ANQGSEA. The CDR3 has 11 amino acids. This chain's CDR3 is CSVAVAYEQYF. The CDR3 coding sequence is TGCAGCGTTGCCGTTGCCTACGAGCAGTACTTC.

The chain joins TRBV11-2 to TRBJ2-1; TRBD2 matches 13 bases. Germline V gives CDR1 SGHAT, CDR2 FQNNGV. J gave up 8 bases and V 1 base, and 8 bases lay outside the gene matches. The CDR3 spans 17 residues. CDR3 DNA: TGTGCCAGCAGCTTAGCCCTTGGACTAGCGGGGGAAGATGAGCAGTTCTTC. This translates into CASSLALGLAGEDEQFF.

This clonotype occurred many times. The chain couples TRBV5-1 to TRBJ1-1; maybe TRBD1 (5 bases). The CDR3 spans 14 residues. CDR1 is SGHRS, CDR2 YFSETQ, per germline. Trimming took 4 bases from V and 2 from J, leaving 12 bases between them. The CDR3 protein is CASSGGLGNTEAFF. DNA for the CDR3: TGCGCCAGCAGCGGGGGACTCGGAAACACTGAAGCTTTCTTT.

This clonotype was seen at least ten times. The V and J genes are TRBV10-3 and TRBJ2-5; possible D gene TRBD1, 6 bases. From germline, CDR1 is ENHRY and CDR2 SYGVKD. This CDR3 region has 16 residues. The ends were cut back, 0 bases at V and 4 bases at J, with 15 bases in the middle. This CDR3 reads CAISESGRGPAETQYF. The CDR3 DNA follows: TGTGCCATCAGTGAGTCGGGCAGGGGACCCGCAGAGACCCAGTACTTC.

In this sample, this clonotype turned up many times. This chain links TRBV7-2 with TRBJ2-1; tentative D call: TRBD1 (5 bases). The V end was cut by 2 bases, the J end by 8 bases, with 16 bases between. CDR1 and CDR2 from the germline V gene are SGHTA and FQGNSA. The CDR3 is 15 residues long. CDR3 bases: TGTGCCAGCAGCTTACAGCCAGGGTCCGTCTATGAGCAGTTCTTC. This codes for CASSLQPGSVYEQFF.

This clonotype was observed a few times. A far larger clone is one nucleotide away, so this likely arose from a read error. The gene calls are TRBV11-2 and TRBJ2-4, with TRBD1 matching 8 bases. V trimming: 5 bases; J trimming: 13 bases; junction bases outside the gene matches: 16. CDR3 length: 15 residues. The germline gives CDR1 SGHAT, CDR2 FQNNGV. The CDR3 protein is CASSPGQVYGNEQYF. The DNA of the CDR3 is TGTGCCAGCAGCCCGGGACAGGTTTACGGGAATGAGCAGTACTTC.

The chain uses TRBV2 and TRBJ1-3; D may be TRBD1 (6 bases). This CDR3 is 18 amino acids long. Trimming cost V 5 bases and J 0 bases, with 20 bases left between them. Germline V gene lookup returns CDR1 SNHLY and CDR2 FYNNEI. The CDR3 DNA reads as TGTGCCAGCAGTTACAGGGATCGGTCTCTGGCCTCTGGAAACACCATATATTTT. Its translation: CASSYRDRSLASGNTIYF.

This clonotype has at least ten counts. Written as DNA, the CDR3 is TGTGCCAGCAAGCTAGAGGGGGCTGGGGCCAACGTCCTGACTTTC. Translated: CASKLEGAGANVLTF. J is TRBJ2-6 and V is TRBV28; TRBD1 is a possible D gene (6 bases). CDR1 MDHEN and CDR2 SYDVKM come from the germline V gene. V lost 7 bases and J lost 2, with 12 bases in between. The CDR3 extends over 15 amino acids.

This clonotype was observed at least ten times. The CDR3 protein is CASRRSPGGNTEAFF. DNA for the CDR3: TGTGCCAGCAGGCGGTCACCAGGGGGCAACACTGAAGCTTTCTTT. The genes are TRBV6-2 or TRBV6-3 and TRBJ1-1; 8 bases map to TRBD1. J gave up 2 bases and V 6 bases, and 8 bases lay outside the gene matches. Germline CDR1 MNHEY, CDR2 SVGEGT. This CDR3 has 15 residues.

In this sample, this clonotype turned up many times. CDR3 DNA sequence: TGCAGCGTTGGTGGGGTCGGGACTAGCGGGGGAGCCTACGAGCAGTACTTC. Translated, it gives CSVGGVGTSGGAYEQYF. The chain couples TRBV29-1 to TRBJ2-7; TRBD2 aligns across 14 bases. This CDR3 is 17 amino acids long. Trimming removed 4 bases from V and 2 bases from J; junction bases left unmatched: 10. Germline V gene data show CDR1 as SQVTM and CDR2 as ANQGSEA.

This clonotype was recorded at least ten times. The CDR3, as DNA: TGTGCCAGCGAACAGGGGACTAACACTGAAGCTTTCTTT. Translation: CASEQGTNTEAFF. The chain employs TRBV7-9 and TRBJ1-1; 7 bases are shared with TRBD1. With 8 bases clipped from V and 2 bases from J, the junction kept 5 bases outside the gene matches. The CDR3 covers 13 residues. CDR1 is SEHNR and CDR2 is FQNEAQ in the germline V gene (reference sequence).

The chain joins TRBV20-1 to TRBJ1-4; D may be TRBD1 (6 bases). The CDR3 length is 19 residues. Trimming took off 6 bases at V and 3 bases at J, with 29 bases between the two ends. The germline CDR1 and CDR2 sequences are DFQATT and SNEGSKA (reference sequence). Here the CDR3 reads CSAAGGGAGTPSANEKLFF. The DNA for the CDR3 is TGCAGTGCCGCGGGCGGGGGGGCCGGCACCCCCTCGGCTAATGAAAAACTGTTTTTT.

As regards this clonotype: A far larger clone lies a single base away; this is likely a read error. The rearrangement links TRBV11-3 to TRBJ2-3; D remains unclear. The J call could be wrong; TRBJ2-5 is a better fit for the DNA end. Germline V CDR1 and CDR2: SGHNT, YENEEA. The CDR3 is made up of 15 amino acids. CDR3 amino acids: CASSLMGDGQESQYF. The CDR3 DNA reads TGTGCCAGCAGCTTAATGGGTGACGGTCAAGAGTCCCAGTACTTC.

The sample holds a few counts of this clonotype. The genes are TRBV9 and TRBJ1-2; maybe TRBD1 (5 bases). Germline loops: CDR1 SGDLS, CDR2 YYNGEE. The CDR3 length is 14 residues. V gave up 3 bases and J gave up 3 bases, with 12 bases separating them. This chain's CDR3 is CASSGRTYHYGYTF. In nucleotides, the CDR3 is TGTGCCAGCAGCGGTAGGACATATCACTATGGCTACACCTTC.

There are a few counts of this clonotype. The V gene is TRBV27, the J gene TRBJ1-6; D call uncertain. Germline V CDR1 and CDR2: MNHEY, SMNVEV (reference sequence). The CDR3 has 13 residues. Trimming removed 3 bases at V and 4 bases at J, with 4 bases between. CDR3 in DNA: TGTGCCAGCAGTTTCGGATATAATTCACCCCTCCACTTT. Translated, it gives CASSFGYNSPLHF.

This clonotype was seen ten or more times. The gene calls are TRBV3-1 and TRBJ1-2, with D tentatively TRBD1 (5 bases). V lost 3 bases and J 8 bases, leaving 19 bases between the germline ends. This CDR3 is built from 15 residues. In germline, CDR1 is LGHDT, CDR2 YNNKEL (reference sequence). The CDR3, as DNA: TGTGCCAGCAGCCATCACCCACCTCGGGGGATCGGCTACACCTTC. This translates into CASSHHPPRGIGYTF.

This clonotype was counted at least ten times. The rearrangement links TRBV6-5 to TRBJ2-3, with D possibly being TRBD1 or TRBD2 (6 bases each). V was clipped by 4 bases and J by 3 bases, with 17 bases between them. The germline gives CDR1 MNHEY, CDR2 SVGAGI. The CDR3 loop spans 16 amino acids. The CDR3, as DNA: TGTGCCAGCAGTTCGTACAGGGTGGGGAGGACAGATACGCAGTATTTT. This codes for CASSSYRVGRTDTQYF.

CDR3 amino acids: CASSSGHLGLSTQYF. The DNA for the CDR3 is TGTGCCAGCAGCTCGGGACACCTGGGGCTCAGTACGCAGTATTTT. V is TRBV7-2 and J is TRBJ2-3; a possible D gene is TRBD1 (6 bases). The CDR3 contains 15 residues. Trimming shortened V by 4 bases and J by 8 bases, and 19 bases separated the two germline ends. Per germline, CDR1 SGHTA and CDR2 FQGNSA.

Many counts were recorded for this clonotype. The gene calls are TRBV6-5 and TRBJ1-5; maybe TRBD1 (5 bases). V lost 0 bases, J lost 4 bases, and 7 bases lay in between. The CDR3 totals 14 residues. CDR1 and CDR2 from the germline V gene are MNHEY and SVGAGI. CDR3 loop: CASSYSAGNQPQHF. The CDR3 DNA is TGTGCCAGCAGTTACTCTGCAGGGAATCAGCCCCAGCATTTT.

Concerning this clonotype itself: This may arise from a read error, as a much more abundant clone is one base away. The V call is TRBV5-1, the J call TRBJ1-2; D might be TRBD1 (5 bases). V lost 7 bases and J lost 4, with 17 bases in between. Germline values: CDR1 SGHRS, CDR2 YFSETQ. This CDR3 region has 14 residues. The chain's CDR3 is CASQLGAGIYGYTF. CDR3 in DNA: TGCGCCAGCCAGCTTGGGGCGGGGATCTATGGCTACACCTTC. The full variable domain, in which reference TRBV5-1 and TRBJ1-2 provide the parts outside the CDR3, is KAGVTQTPRYLIKTRGQQVTLSCSPISGHRSVSWYQQTPGQGLQFLFEYFSETQRNKGNFPGRFSGRQFSNSRSEMNVSTLELGDSALYLCASQLGAGIYGYTFGSGTRLTVV.

Only a few counts were recorded for this clonotype. This chain uses TRBV3-1 with TRBJ1-6; the D is unclear. Trimming cost V 6 bases and J 8 bases, with 17 bases left between them. The CDR3 totals 15 residues. CDR1 LGHDT and CDR2 YNNKEL come from the germline V gene (reference sequence). Written as DNA, the CDR3 is TGTGCCAGCAGACGGAGAGGTTTTATCTATTCACCCCTCCACTTT. Translated, it gives CASRRRGFIYSPLHF.

This clonotype was seen more than once but under ten times. The V and J genes are TRBV9 and TRBJ2-5; no firm D call. The germline V gene encodes CDR1 SGDLS and CDR2 YYNGEE. With 4 bases removed from V and 1 base from J, the gap between germline ends came to 8 bases. The CDR3 has 13 residues. The CDR3 nucleotides read TGTGCCAGCAGCACCAGGAGCCAAGAGACCCAGTACTTC. This sequence encodes CASSTRSQETQYF.

This clonotype was detected many times. V is TRBV12-3 or TRBV12-4 and J is TRBJ1-6, with 8 bases matching TRBD1. There are 15 residues in the CDR3. V gave up 5 bases and J gave up 6 bases; unmatched junction bases: 6. The CDR3 sequence is CASSLTGGRNSPLHF. Written as DNA, the CDR3 is TGTGCCAGCAGTCTTACAGGGGGGCGTAATTCACCCCTCCACTTT.

This clonotype was seen repeatedly, ten times or more. The chain carries TRBV5-5 and TRBJ1-4, with a tentative D call TRBD1 (5 bases). This CDR3 is built from 15 residues. V lost 3 bases, J lost 6 bases, and 15 bases lay in between. CDR1 is SGHKS and CDR2 is YYEKEE in the germline V gene (reference sequence). The CDR3 DNA reads as TGTGCCAGCAGCTGGGCAGGGATTCAGTATGAAAAACTGTTTTTT. The encoded protein is CASSWAGIQYEKLFF.

Ten or more counts support this clonotype. The genes are TRBV6-1 and TRBJ1-2, with 7 positions matching TRBD1. The trim removed 5 bases at V and 2 bases at J, leaving 5 bases unmatched. Per the germline V gene, CDR1 is MNHNS and CDR2 is SASEGT. The CDR3 runs 14 residues. The CDR3 region is CASSRATGNYGYTF. Written as DNA, the CDR3 is TGTGCCAGCAGTCGGGCGACAGGGAACTATGGCTACACCTTC.